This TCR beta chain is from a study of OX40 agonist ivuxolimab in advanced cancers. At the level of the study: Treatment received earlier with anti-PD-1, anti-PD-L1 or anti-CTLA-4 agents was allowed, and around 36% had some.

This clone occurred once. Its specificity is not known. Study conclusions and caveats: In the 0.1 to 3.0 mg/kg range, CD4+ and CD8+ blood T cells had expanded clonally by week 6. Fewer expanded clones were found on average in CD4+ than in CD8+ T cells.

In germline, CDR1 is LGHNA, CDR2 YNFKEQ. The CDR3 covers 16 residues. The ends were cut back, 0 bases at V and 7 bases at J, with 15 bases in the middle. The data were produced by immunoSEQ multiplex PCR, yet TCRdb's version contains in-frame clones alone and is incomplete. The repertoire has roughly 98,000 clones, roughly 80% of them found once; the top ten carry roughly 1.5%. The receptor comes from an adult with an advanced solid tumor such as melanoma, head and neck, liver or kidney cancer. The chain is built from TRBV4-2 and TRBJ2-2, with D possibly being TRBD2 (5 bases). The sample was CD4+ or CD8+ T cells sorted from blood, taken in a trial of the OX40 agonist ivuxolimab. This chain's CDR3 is CASSQDFATGGGELFF. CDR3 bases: TGTGCCAGCAGCCAAGATTTCGCGACCGGAGGCGGGGAGCTGTTTTTT.